This T cell receptor beta chain originates from a study of blood T cell repertoires in COVID-19. Study details: Sites across the United States, Italy and Spain contributed samples from acute and convalescent COVID-19.

This clone appeared once. Germline lookup yields CDR1 SGHRS and CDR2 YFSETQ. The CDR3 covers 13 residues. The ends lost 4 bases at V and 5 bases at J; junction bases unmatched: 3. Only in-frame clones appear in the TCRdb table, and some are missing; sequencing was by immunoSEQ multiplex PCR. Of some 320,000 clones listed, around 87% are singletons. The sequence came from a woman in her 30s who had recovered from COVID-19. Sample: PBMCs or T cells enriched from blood (not recorded which). The gene calls are TRBV5-1 and TRBJ2-1, with 7 bases that match TRBD2. The CDR3 DNA reads TGCGCCAGCAGCAGCGGGGAGCACAATGAGCAGTTCTTC. Translation gives CASSSGEHNEQFF.